One sample yielded the 25 T cell receptor beta chains listed below, sequenced in a study of cytomegalovirus exposure and HLA in healthy donors. Researchers ran the PCR with 60 Vbeta and 13 Jbeta primers. TCRdb's table, derived via immunoSEQ multiplex PCR, lists solely in-frame clones and lacks some. The data show around 190,000 clones, about 79% seen once. Sample: PBMCs. The receptors originated from a girl aged 2-10 years in good health and CMV-seropositive.

In its sample, this clone was seen a few times. The CDR3 region has the DNA TGCGCCAGCAGCTTGGAACAGCCCTACGAGCAGTACTTC. Protein product: CASSLEQPYEQYF. The V and J genes are TRBV5-1 and TRBJ2-7; D remains ambiguous. The V end lost 0 bases, the J end lost 2 bases, and 6 bases lay between the germline ends. The CDR3 loop spans 13 amino acids. Germline CDR1 is SGHRS and CDR2 is YFSETQ.

This clone is a singleton in its sample. The chain carries TRBV28 and TRBJ1-1; D unresolved. This CDR3 is 14 amino acids long. Germline V CDR1 and CDR2: MDHEN, SYDVKM. Trimming removed 3 bases at V and 1 base at J, with 9 bases between. The CDR3 region is CASSFGLPNTEAFF. Here the CDR3 DNA reads TGTGCCAGCAGTTTCGGACTCCCGAACACTGAAGCTTTCTTT.

In DNA, the CDR3 is TGTGCCAGCAGCTCAAGACAGGCCAACACTGAAGCTTTCTTT. Encoded protein: CASSSRQANTEAFF. The chain uses TRBV7-8 and TRBJ1-1; D is perhaps TRBD1 (6 bases). V gave up 4 bases and J gave up 2 bases, with 11 bases separating them. The CDR3 spans 14 residues. Germline V CDR1 and CDR2: SGHVS, FQNEAQ.

The gene calls are TRBV7-6 and TRBJ1-1; no reliable D call. CDR1 SGHVS and CDR2 FNYEAQ come from the germline V gene. Trimming removed 1 base from V and 1 base from J, with 10 bases in between. This CDR3 is 15 amino acids long. CDR3: CASSLGAPPNTEAFF. The CDR3 bases are TGTGCCAGCAGCTTAGGAGCACCCCCGAACACTGAAGCTTTCTTT.

Details on this clone: The junction differs from germline at one of its ends, possibly a read error. This chain joins TRBV11-2 and TRBJ2-7; possibly TRBD1 for D (5 bases). Germline loops: CDR1 SGHAT, CDR2 FQNNGV. This CDR3 has 14 amino acids. This CDR3 reads CASSLDAGSSLSHF. In DNA, the CDR3 is TGTGCCAGCAGCTTAGATGCAGGGTCCAGTCTGTCGCACTTC. The full variable domain, with the rest looked up from reference TRBV11-2 and TRBJ2-7, is EAGVAQSPRYKIIEKRQSVAFWCNPISGHATLYWYQQILGQGPKLLIQFQNNGVVDDSQLPKDRFSAERLKGVDSTLKIQPAKLEDSAVYLCASSLDAGSSLSHFGPGTRLTVT.

The genes are TRBV23-1 and TRBJ1-2, with D hard to call. TRBV23-1 is treated as an ORF (open reading frame) with a function not yet certain. The CDR3 length is 13 residues. Trimming left V 4 bases short and J 0 bases short, with 6 bases between. The CDR3 is CASSLRANYGYTF. The CDR3, as DNA: TGCGCCAGCAGTCTACGAGCTAACTATGGCTACACCTTC.

V gene TRBV7-6 combines with J gene TRBJ2-1; weak D call: TRBD2 (5 bases). Trimming shortened V by 4 bases and J by 4 bases, and 8 bases separated the two germline ends. CDR3 length equals 13 residues. Germline CDR1 SGHVS, CDR2 FNYEAQ. The CDR3 loop is CASSSLGYNEQFF. The DNA of the CDR3 is TGTGCCAGCAGCTCACTAGGGTACAATGAGCAGTTCTTC.

The V and J genes are TRBV7-8 and TRBJ1-2, with a weak D call TRBD1 (5 bases). The CDR3 has 14 amino acids. Trimming pared 2 bases from V and 4 bases from J, leaving 11 bases between. In germline, CDR1 is SGHVS, CDR2 FQNEAQ. CDR3: CASSLSTDPYGYTF. The CDR3 bases are TGTGCCAGCAGCTTATCGACAGACCCCTATGGCTACACCTTC.

The chain links TRBV7-9 to TRBJ1-1; D not resolved. The CDR3 spans 14 residues. Trimming shortened V by 1 base and J by 1 base, and 7 bases separated the two germline ends. CDR1 is SEHNR and CDR2 is FQNEAQ in the germline V gene (reference sequence). CDR3 loop: CASSLVGPNTEAFF. Here the CDR3 DNA reads TGTGCCAGCAGCTTAGTTGGCCCGAACACTGAAGCTTTCTTT.

This clone was picked up one time. This rearrangement joins TRBV6-5 to TRBJ2-5, with 8 positions matching TRBD2. V dropped 10 bases and J dropped 1; count of bases not matched to a gene: 2. The CDR3 extends over 12 amino acids. The germline CDR1 and CDR2 sequences are MNHEY and SVGAGI. The DNA for the CDR3 is TGTGCCACCCGGGGGGGCCAAGAGACCCAGTACTTC. Translation gives CATRGGQETQYF.

CDR3 in amino acids: CATRGAQKETQYF. The CDR3 DNA follows: TGTGCCACCAGAGGGGCCCAAAAAGAGACCCAGTACTTC. The chain combines TRBV15 with TRBJ2-5; D perhaps matches TRBD1 (5 bases). V was pared by 6 bases and J by 3 bases, with 11 bases between. CDR3 length: 13 amino acids. Germline loops: CDR1 LNHNV, CDR2 YYDKDF (reference sequence).

This chain links TRBV2 with TRBJ2-6; 10 bases map to TRBD1. The V gene's germline CDR1 is SNHLY and CDR2 FYNNEI. The CDR3 runs to 17 residues. Trimming cost V 3 bases and J 3 bases; bases outside gene matches: 5. As DNA, the CDR3 is TGTGCCAGCAGTGACAGGGACAGGGGTTATGGGGCCAACGTCCTGACTTTC. Its translation is CASSDRDRGYGANVLTF.

The chain recombines TRBV9 with TRBJ2-7; D not certain. V dropped 3 bases and J dropped 0 bases, with 4 bases sitting between them. Germline lookup yields CDR1 SGDLS and CDR2 YYNGEE. The CDR3 spans 12 residues. CDR3 sequence: CASSDSSYEQYF. The CDR3, as DNA: TGTGCCAGCAGCGACAGCTCCTACGAGCAGTACTTC.

There are a few counts of this clone. The chain employs TRBV5-1 and TRBJ1-1; maybe TRBD1 (6 bases). The germline V gene encodes CDR1 SGHRS and CDR2 YFSETQ. V shed 4 bases and J shed 4 bases, with 23 bases lying between them. The CDR3 contains 17 residues. For the CDR3, the DNA is TGCGCCAGCAGCGGGGGACACATAACTGTGGGACCCACTGAAGCTTTCTTT. Its translation: CASSGGHITVGPTEAFF.

This chain joins TRBV2 and TRBJ2-5; maybe TRBD2 (6 bases). Looked up from germline, CDR1 is SNHLY and CDR2 is FYNNEI. V lost 3 bases and J lost 5, with 10 bases in between. The CDR3 consists of 13 residues. The CDR3 DNA is TGTGCCAGCAGTGAGCGACGGGAGGAGACCCAGTACTTC. Translation gives CASSERREETQYF.

The V and J genes are TRBV11-3 and TRBJ1-1; no definite D call. Germline CDR1 reads SGHNT; CDR2 reads YENEEA. Trimming left V 1 base short and J 4 bases short, with 10 bases between. This CDR3 has 14 residues. CDR3 sequence reads: CASSLGRGSTEAFF. The CDR3 region has the DNA TGTGCCAGCAGCTTAGGACGAGGGAGCACTGAAGCTTTCTTT.

This clone was detected only once. The chain has TRBV27 and TRBJ2-1; D possibly corresponds to TRBD1 (7 bases). The CDR3 has 15 amino acids. Trimming removed 8 bases at V and 9 bases at J, with 23 bases between. The germline gives CDR1 MNHEY, CDR2 SMNVEV (reference sequence). CDR3 residues: CASSGQGGIFFEQFF. In DNA, the CDR3 is TGTGCCAGCTCCGGTCAGGGGGGAATTTTCTTTGAGCAGTTCTTC.

The sample holds a few counts of this clone. V and J are TRBV2 and TRBJ2-4, with TRBD1 identical over 8 bases. With V trimmed by 7 bases and J by 6 bases, 17 bases remained unmatched. Germline CDR1 SNHLY, CDR2 FYNNEI. The CDR3 runs to 17 residues. The CDR3: CASKESRQGAFGNIQYF. The CDR3 nucleotides are TGTGCCAGCAAGGAGTCTAGGCAGGGGGCTTTTGGAAACATTCAGTACTTC.

The V and J genes are TRBV2 and TRBJ1-2, with D possibly being TRBD1 (6 bases). The CDR3 is made up of 13 amino acids. CDR1 is SNHLY, CDR2 FYNNEI, per germline. Trimming left V 11 bases short and J 6 bases short, with 19 bases between. The CDR3 region is CAGDPTGTHGYTF. The CDR3 nucleotides read TGTGCCGGCGACCCTACAGGGACCCATGGCTACACCTTC.

J is TRBJ1-1 and V is TRBV19; D perhaps matches TRBD1 (6 bases). V gave up 5 bases and J gave up 3 bases, with 10 bases separating them. The CDR3 length is 13 residues. Per the germline V gene, CDR1 is LNHDA and CDR2 is SQIVND (reference sequence). CDR3 nucleotides: TGTGCCAGTAGTTATTACAGGGACACTGAAGCTTTCTTT. Translation gives CASSYYRDTEAFF.

V is TRBV11-1 and J is TRBJ2-7; 8 bases line up with TRBD1. In germline, CDR1 is SGHAT, CDR2 FQDESV (reference sequence). The junction had 8 bases not matched to a gene; V was cut back by 3 bases and J by 7 bases. The CDR3 runs 14 residues. In nucleotides, the CDR3 is TGTGCCAGCAGCTTTTTTCGACAGGGGAGAGAGCAGTACTTC. Translation gives CASSFFRQGREQYF.

The chain couples TRBV12-5 to TRBJ1-6; 9 bases map to TRBD1. The CDR3 loop spans 16 amino acids. Germline trimming cut 1 base from V and 8 bases from J; bases unmatched to any gene: 6. The germline V gene encodes CDR1 LGHNT and CDR2 FRNRAP. The CDR3 protein is CASGLASGQGDSPLHF. The DNA of the CDR3 is TGTGCTAGTGGTTTGGCGTCGGGACAGGGTGATTCACCCCTCCACTTT. Based on the CDR3 plus reference TRBV12-5 and TRBJ1-6, the full variable domain is DARVTQTPRHKVTEMGQEVTMRCQPILGHNTVFWYRQTMMQGLELLAYFRNRAPLDDSGMPKDRFSAEMPDATLATLKIQPSEPRDSAVYFCASGLASGQGDSPLHFGNGTRLTVT.

The genes are TRBV30 and TRBJ2-2; D gene unclear. This CDR3 has 11 residues. V lost 5 bases to trimming and J lost 3 bases, with 4 bases between them. Germline V gives CDR1 GTSNPN, CDR2 SVGIG (reference sequence). The CDR3 loop is CAWLYTGELFF. The CDR3 coding sequence is TGTGCCTGGCTATACACCGGGGAGCTGTTTTTT.

This rearrangement joins TRBV7-8 to TRBJ1-1, with D possibly matching TRBD1 (5 bases). The CDR3 runs to 15 residues. The V end lost 3 bases, the J end lost 5 bases, and 16 bases lay between the germline ends. Germline CDR1 SGHVS, CDR2 FQNEAQ. The CDR3 reads CASSFGTGGPTEAFF. The DNA for the CDR3 is TGTGCCAGCAGCTTCGGGACGGGAGGTCCGACTGAAGCTTTCTTT.

The V and J genes are TRBV4-1 and TRBJ1-1; maybe TRBD1 (5 bases). The CDR3 is made up of 16 amino acids. V lost 11 bases and J lost 0, with 22 bases in between. CDR1 is MGHRA and CDR2 is YSYEKL in the germline V gene. The CDR3 reads CALPGLIGALNTEAFF. Written as DNA, the CDR3 is TGCGCCCTCCCGGGCCTAATTGGGGCGCTGAACACTGAAGCTTTCTTT.